This TCR beta chain was identified during a study of T-cell memory formation after mild COVID-19. Study-wide results and limits: CD4/CD8 balance characterized clones contracting day 15 to 85, and CD4+ skew characterized later expanders.

Constant-segment primers were used for 5'RACE, and the resulting TCR alpha and TCR beta cDNA libraries carried sample barcodes and UMIs. Via MiXCR, TCRdb re-called the 5' RACE reads, giving one row per CDR3 protein. The profile shows about 560,000 distinct CDR3 sequences, roughly 18% of them singletons. In the case of this clonotype: What it binds is not known.

This CDR3 is 12 amino acids long. Between the trimmed V and J ends, which lost 5 bases and 5 bases, there was a span of 10 bases. The V and J genes are TRBV12-3 or TRBV12-4 and TRBJ2-7; D gene unclear. The sample taken for sequencing was PBMCs or a T cell subset sorted from them (not recorded which). This sequence was found in an adult woman who had mild COVID-19 (a few samples of this study predate the infection). Cell type and time point are not known. The CDR3 here is CASSALLHEQYF. DNA of the CDR3: TGTGCCAGCAGTGCCTTACTCCACGAGCAGTACTTC.